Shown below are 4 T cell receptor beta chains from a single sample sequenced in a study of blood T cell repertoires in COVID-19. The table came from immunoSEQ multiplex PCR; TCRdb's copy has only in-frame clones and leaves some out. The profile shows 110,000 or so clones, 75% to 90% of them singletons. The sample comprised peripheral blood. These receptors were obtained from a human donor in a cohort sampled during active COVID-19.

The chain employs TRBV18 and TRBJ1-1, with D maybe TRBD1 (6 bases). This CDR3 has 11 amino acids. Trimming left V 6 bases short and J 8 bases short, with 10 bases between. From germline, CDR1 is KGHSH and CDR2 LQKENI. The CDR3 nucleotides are TGTGCCAGCTCCGGGGGGCGCGAAGCTTTCTTT. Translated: CASSGGREAFF.

The CDR3 protein is CASSTFTTNEKLFF. In DNA form, the CDR3 reads TGTGCCAGCAGTACATTTACAACTAATGAAAAACTGTTTTTT. The chain carries TRBV2 and TRBJ1-4; D is uncertain. Germline V gene data show CDR1 as SNHLY and CDR2 as FYNNEI. The length of the CDR3 is 14 residues. Trimming shortened V by 5 bases and J by 0 bases, and 7 bases separated the two germline ends.

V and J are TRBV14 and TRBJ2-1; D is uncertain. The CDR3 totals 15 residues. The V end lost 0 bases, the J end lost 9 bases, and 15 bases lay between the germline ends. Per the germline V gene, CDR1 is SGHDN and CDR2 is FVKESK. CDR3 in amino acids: CASSQDLSTYGEQFF. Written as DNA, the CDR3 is TGTGCCAGCAGCCAAGATCTGTCTACCTACGGTGAGCAGTTCTTC.

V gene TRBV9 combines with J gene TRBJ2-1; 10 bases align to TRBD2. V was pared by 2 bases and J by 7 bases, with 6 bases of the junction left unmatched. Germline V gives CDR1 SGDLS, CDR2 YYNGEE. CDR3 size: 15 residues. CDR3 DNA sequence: TGTGCCAGCAGCGTGAGCGGGGGGGCGAGGAATGAGCAGTTCTTC. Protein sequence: CASSVSGGARNEQFF.